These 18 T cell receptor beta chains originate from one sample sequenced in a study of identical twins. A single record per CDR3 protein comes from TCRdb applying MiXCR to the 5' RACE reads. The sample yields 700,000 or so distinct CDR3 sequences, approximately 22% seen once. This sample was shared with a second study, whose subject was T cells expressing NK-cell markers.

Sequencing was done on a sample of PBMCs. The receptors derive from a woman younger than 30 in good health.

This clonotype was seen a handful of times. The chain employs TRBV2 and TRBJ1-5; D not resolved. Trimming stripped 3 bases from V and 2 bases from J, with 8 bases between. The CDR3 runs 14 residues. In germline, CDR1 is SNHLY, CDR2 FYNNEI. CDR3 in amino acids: CASSDRQGNQPQHF. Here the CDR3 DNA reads TGTGCCAGCAGTGATCGCCAGGGCAATCAGCCCCAGCATTTT. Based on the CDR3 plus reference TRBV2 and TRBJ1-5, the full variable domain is EPEVTQTPSHQVTQMGQEVILRCVPISNHLYFYWYRQILGQKVEFLVSFYNNEISEKSEIFDDQFSVERPDGSNFTLKIRSTKLEDSAMYFCASSDRQGNQPQHFGDGTRLSIL.

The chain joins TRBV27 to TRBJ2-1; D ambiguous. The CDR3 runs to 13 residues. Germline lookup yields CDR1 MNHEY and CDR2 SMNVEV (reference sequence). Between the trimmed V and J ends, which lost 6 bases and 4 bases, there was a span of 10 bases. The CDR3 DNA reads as TGTGCCAGCAGGGCCCTGGGGTACAATGAGCAGTTCTTC. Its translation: CASRALGYNEQFF.

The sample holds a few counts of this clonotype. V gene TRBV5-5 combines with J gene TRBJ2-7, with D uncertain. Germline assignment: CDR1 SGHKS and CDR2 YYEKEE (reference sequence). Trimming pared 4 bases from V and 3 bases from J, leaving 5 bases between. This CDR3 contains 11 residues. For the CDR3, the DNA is TGTGCCAGCAGCGTCTTCTACGAGCAGTACTTC. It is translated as CASSVFYEQYF.

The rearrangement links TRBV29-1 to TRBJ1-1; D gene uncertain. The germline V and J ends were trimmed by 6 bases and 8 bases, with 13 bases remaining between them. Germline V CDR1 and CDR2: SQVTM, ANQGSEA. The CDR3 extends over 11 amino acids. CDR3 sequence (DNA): TGCAGCGTCCCCGAGGTAAGGGAAGCTTTCTTT. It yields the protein CSVPEVREAFF.

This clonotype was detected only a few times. The CDR3 DNA reads TGTGCCATCCCTAACAGGGGCACAGATACGCAGTATTTT. Translation gives CAIPNRGTDTQYF. The genes are TRBV27 and TRBJ2-3; possibly TRBD1 for D (6 bases). The CDR3 consists of 13 residues. Trimming removed 10 bases from V and 1 base from J, with 12 bases in between. Germline V lookup: CDR1 MNHEY, CDR2 SMNVEV (reference sequence).

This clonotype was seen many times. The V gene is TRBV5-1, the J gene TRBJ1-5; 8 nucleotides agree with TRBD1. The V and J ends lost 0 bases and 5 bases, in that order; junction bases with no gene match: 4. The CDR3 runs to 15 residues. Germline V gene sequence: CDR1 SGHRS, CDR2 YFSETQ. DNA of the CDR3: TGCGCCAGCAGCTTGGCCCCAGGGGGCCATCAGCCCCAGCATTTT. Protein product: CASSLAPGGHQPQHF. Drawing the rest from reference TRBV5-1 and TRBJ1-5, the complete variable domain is KAGVTQTPRYLIKTRGQQVTLSCSPISGHRSVSWYQQTPGQGLQFLFEYFSETQRNKGNFPGRFSGRQFSNSRSEMNVSTLELGDSALYLCASSLAPGGHQPQHFGDGTRLSIL.

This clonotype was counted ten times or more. Here the CDR3 DNA reads TGTGCCAGCAGCTTAGCGGTGGCACAGCATGGCTACACCTTC. It codes for CASSLAVAQHGYTF. The chain employs TRBV7-8 and TRBJ1-2; D is unclear. There are 14 residues in the CDR3. Germline loops: CDR1 SGHVS, CDR2 FQNEAQ. V gave up 0 bases and J gave up 6 bases, with 11 bases separating them.

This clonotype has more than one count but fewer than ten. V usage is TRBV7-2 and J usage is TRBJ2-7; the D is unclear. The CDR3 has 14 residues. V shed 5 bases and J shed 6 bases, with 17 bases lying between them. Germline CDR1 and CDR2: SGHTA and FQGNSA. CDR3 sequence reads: CASSQTGRPSEQYF. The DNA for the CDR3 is TGTGCCAGCAGCCAAACCGGGCGTCCGAGCGAGCAGTACTTC.

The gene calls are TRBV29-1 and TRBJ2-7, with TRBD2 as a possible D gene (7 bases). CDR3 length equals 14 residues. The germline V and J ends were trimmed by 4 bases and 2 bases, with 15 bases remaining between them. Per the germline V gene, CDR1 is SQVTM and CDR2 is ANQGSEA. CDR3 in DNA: TGCAGCGTTGTCCCGGGGGGCAGCCCCTACGAGCAGTACTTC. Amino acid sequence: CSVVPGGSPYEQYF.

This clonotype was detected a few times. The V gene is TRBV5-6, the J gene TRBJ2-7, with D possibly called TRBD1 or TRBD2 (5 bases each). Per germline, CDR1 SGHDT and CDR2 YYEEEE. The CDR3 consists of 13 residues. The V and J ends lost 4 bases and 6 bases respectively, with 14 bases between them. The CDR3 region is CASSPQVGVEQYF. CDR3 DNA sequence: TGTGCCAGCAGCCCTCAGGTGGGGGTCGAGCAGTACTTC.

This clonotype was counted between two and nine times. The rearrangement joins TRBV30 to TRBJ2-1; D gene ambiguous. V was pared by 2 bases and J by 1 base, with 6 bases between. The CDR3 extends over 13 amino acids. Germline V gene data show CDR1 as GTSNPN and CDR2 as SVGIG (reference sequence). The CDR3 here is CAWSLRSYNEQFF. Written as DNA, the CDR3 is TGTGCCTGGAGTCTGAGGTCCTACAATGAGCAGTTCTTC.

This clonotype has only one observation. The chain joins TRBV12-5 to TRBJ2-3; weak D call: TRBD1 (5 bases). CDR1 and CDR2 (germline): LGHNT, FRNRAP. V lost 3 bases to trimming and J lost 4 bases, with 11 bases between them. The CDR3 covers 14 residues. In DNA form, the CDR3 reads TGTGCTAGTGGTTTAGGGGCCTCGGCAGATACGCAGTATTTT. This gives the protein CASGLGASADTQYF.

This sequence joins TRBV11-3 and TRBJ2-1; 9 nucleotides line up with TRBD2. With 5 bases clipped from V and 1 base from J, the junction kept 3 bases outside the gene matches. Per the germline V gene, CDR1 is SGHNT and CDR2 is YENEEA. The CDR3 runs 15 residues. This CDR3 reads CASSRGGVSYNEQFF. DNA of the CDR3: TGTGCCAGCAGCCGCGGGGGGGTGTCCTACAATGAGCAGTTCTTC.

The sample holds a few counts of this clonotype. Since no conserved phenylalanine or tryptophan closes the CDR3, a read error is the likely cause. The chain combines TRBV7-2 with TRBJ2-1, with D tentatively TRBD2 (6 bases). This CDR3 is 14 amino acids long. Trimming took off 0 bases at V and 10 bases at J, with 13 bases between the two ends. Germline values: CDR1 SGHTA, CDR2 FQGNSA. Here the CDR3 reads CASSLAVTRREQFS. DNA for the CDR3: TGTGCCAGCAGCTTAGCGGTGACTAGACGGGAGCAGTTCTCC.

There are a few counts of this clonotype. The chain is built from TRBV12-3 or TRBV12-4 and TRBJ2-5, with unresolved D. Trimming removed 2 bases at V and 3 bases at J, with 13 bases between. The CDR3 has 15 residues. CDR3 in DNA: TGTGCCAGCAGTTTAAATACACTCCGAGAAGAGACCCAGTACTTC. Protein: CASSLNTLREETQYF.

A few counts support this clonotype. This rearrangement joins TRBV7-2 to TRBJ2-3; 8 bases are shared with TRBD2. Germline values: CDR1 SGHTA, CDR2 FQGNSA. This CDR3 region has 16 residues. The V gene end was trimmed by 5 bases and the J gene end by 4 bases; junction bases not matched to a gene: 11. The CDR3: CASSRRGAGAPDTQYF. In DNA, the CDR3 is TGTGCCAGCAGCCGCCGGGGAGCGGGGGCCCCAGATACGCAGTATTTT.

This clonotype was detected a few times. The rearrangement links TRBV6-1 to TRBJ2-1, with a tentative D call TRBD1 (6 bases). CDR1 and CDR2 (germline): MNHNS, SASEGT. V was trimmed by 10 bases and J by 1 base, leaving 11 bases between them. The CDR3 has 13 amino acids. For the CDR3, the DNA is TGTGCCATAAGGGACAAATCCTACAATGAGCAGTTCTTC. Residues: CAIRDKSYNEQFF.

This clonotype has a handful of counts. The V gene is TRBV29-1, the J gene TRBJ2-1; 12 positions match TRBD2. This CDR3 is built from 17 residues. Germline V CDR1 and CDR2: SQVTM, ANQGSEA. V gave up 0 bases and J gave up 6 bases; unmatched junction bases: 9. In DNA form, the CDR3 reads TGCAGCGTTGAAGACCTACGCCTAGCGGGGGGGTTCAATGAGCAGTTCTTC. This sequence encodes CSVEDLRLAGGFNEQFF.